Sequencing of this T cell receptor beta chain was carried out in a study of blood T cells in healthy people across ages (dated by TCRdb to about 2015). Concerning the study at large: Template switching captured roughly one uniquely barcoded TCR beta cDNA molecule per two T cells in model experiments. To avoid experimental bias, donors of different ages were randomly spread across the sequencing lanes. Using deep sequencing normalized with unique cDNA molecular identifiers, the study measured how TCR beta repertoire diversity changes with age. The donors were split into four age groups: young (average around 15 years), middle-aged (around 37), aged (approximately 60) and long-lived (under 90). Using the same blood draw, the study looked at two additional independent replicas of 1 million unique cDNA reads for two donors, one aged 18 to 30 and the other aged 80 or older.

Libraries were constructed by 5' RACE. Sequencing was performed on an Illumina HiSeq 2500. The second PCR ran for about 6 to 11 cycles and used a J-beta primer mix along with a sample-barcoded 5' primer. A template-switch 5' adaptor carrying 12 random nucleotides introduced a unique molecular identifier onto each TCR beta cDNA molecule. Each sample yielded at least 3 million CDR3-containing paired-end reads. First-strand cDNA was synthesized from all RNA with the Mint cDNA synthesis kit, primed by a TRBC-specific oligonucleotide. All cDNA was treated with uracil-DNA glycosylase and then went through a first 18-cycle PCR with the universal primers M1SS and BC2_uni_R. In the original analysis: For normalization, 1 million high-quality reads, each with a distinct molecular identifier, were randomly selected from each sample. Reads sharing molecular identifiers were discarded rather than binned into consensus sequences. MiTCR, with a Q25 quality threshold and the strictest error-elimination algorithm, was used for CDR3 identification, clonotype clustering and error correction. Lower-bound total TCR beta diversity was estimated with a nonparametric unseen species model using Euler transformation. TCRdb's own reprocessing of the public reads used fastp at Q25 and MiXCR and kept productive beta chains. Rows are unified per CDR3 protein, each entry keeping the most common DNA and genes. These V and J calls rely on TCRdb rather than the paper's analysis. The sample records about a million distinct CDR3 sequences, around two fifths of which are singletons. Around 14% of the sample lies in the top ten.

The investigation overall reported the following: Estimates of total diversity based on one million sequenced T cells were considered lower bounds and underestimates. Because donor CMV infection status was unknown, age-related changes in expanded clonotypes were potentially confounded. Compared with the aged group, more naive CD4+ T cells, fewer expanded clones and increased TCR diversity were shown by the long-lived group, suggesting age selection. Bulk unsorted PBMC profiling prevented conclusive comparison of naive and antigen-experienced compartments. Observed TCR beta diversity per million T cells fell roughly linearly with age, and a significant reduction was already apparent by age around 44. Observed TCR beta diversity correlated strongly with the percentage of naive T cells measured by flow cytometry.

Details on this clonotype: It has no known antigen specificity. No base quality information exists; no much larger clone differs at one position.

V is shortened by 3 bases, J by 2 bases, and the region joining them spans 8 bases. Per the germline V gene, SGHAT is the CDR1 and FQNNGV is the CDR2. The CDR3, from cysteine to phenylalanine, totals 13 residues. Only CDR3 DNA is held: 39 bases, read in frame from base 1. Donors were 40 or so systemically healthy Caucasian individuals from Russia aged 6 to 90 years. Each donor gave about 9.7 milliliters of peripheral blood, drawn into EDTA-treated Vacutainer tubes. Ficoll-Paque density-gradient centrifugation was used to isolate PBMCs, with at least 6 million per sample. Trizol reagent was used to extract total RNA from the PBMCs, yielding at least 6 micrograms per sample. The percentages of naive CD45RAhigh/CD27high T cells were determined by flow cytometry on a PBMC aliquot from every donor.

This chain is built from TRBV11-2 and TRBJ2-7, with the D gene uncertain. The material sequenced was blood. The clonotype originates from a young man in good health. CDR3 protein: CASSLLQTYEQYF. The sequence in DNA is TGTGCCAGCAGCTTGTTACAGACCTACGAGCAGTACTTC.